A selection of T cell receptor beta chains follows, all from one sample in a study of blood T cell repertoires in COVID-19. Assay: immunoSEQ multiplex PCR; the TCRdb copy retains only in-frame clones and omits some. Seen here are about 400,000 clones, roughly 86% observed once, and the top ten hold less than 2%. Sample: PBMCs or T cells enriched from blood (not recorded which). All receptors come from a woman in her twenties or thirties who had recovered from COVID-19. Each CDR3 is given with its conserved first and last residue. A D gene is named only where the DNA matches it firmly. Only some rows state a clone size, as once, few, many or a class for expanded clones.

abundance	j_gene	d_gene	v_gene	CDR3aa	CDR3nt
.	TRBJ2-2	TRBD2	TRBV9	CASSLTTSGITGELFF	TGTGCCAGCAGTCTTACGACTAGCGGAATCACCGGGGAGCTGTTTTTT
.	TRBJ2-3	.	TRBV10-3	CAISEGRSGTDTQYF	TGTGCCATCAGTGAAGGCAGGTCGGGGACAGATACGCAGTATTTT
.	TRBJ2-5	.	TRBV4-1	CASSLSRDILLETQYF	TGCGCCAGCAGCCTGAGCCGGGACATCCTTTTAGAGACCCAGTACTTC
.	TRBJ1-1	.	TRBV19	CASSIRGHEAFF	TGTGCCAGTAGTATCCGGGGACACGAAGCTTTCTTT
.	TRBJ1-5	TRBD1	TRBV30	CAWSPETGRSNQPQHF	TGTGCCTGGAGTCCGGAGACAGGGCGGTCAAATCAGCCCCAGCATTTT
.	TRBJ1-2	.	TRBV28	CASSPPGGLNDGYTF	TGTGCCAGCAGTCCCCCCGGGGGGCTTAATGATGGCTACACCTTC
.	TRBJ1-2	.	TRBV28	CASSFQGSLDGYTF	TGTGCCAGCAGTTTTCAGGGATCCCTGGATGGCTACACCTTC
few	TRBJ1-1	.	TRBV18	CASSLGANTEAFF	TGTGCCAGCTCATTAGGAGCGAACACTGAAGCTTTCTTT
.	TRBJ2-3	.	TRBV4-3	CASSQEAGYLDTQYF	TGCGCCAGCAGCCAAGAGGCGGGGTACTTAGATACGCAGTATTTT
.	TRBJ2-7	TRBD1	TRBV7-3	CASSLTSTGAYEQYF	TGTGCCAGCAGCTTAACATCGACAGGGGCGTACGAGCAGTACTTC
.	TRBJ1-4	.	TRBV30	CASSTRGVGEKLFF	TGTGCCTCTTCAACTCGGGGGGTTGGGGAAAAACTGTTTTTT
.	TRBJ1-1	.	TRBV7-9	CASSPQAGFLAFF	TGTGCCAGCAGCCCCCAAGCGGGATTCTTGGCTTTCTTT
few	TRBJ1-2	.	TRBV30	CAWTKPQQGYYGYTF	TGTGCCTGGACCAAACCCCAGCAGGGATACTATGGCTACACCTTC
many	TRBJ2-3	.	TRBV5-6	CASSLGLETDTQYF	TGTGCCAGCAGCTTGGGACTTGAGACAGATACGCAGTATTTT
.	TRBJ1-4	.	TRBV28	CASEGPRNEKLFF	TGTGCCAGCGAGGGCCCCCGTAATGAAAAACTGTTTTTT
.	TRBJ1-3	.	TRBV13	CASRRSGFSGNTIYF	TGTGCCAGCAGGCGCTCAGGGTTCTCTGGAAACACCATATATTTT
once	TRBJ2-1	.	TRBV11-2	CASSPRGGNRFYNEQFF	TGTGCCAGCAGCCCGAGAGGGGGTAATCGTTTCTACAATGAGCAGTTCTTC
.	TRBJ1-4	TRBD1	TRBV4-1	CASSQWGQLGQYNEKLFF	TGCGCCAGCAGCCAATGGGGGCAGTTGGGACAGTATAATGAAAAACTGTTTTTT
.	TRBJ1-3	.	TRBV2	CASSPDRYSGNTIYF	TGTGCCAGCAGTCCCGACAGGTACTCTGGAAACACCATATATTTT
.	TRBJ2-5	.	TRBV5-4	CASSLLINRAQETQYF	TGTGCCAGCAGCTTGCTGATAAACAGGGCCCAAGAGACCCAGTACTTC
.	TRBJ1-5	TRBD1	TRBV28	CASSLLRDRVQPQHF	TGTGCCAGCAGTTTACTCCGGGACAGGGTTCAGCCCCAGCATTTT
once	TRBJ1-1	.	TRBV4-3	CASSQHSRGGTEAFF	TGCGCCAGCAGCCAACATTCGCGGGGGGGCACTGAAGCTTTCTTT
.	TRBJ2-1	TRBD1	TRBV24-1	CAATGGRYNEQFF	TGTGCCGCAACAGGGGGCCGATACAATGAGCAGTTCTTC
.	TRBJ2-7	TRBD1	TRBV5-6	CASSSNTGQGINYEQYF	TGTGCCAGCAGCTCGAACACAGGACAGGGTATTAACTACGAGCAGTACTTC
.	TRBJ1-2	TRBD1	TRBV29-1	CSARTGGEGYTF	TGCAGCGCTCGGACAGGGGGCGAAGGCTACACCTTC
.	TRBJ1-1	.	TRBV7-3	CASRDSMNTEAFF	TGTGCCAGCAGGGACAGTATGAACACTGAAGCTTTCTTT
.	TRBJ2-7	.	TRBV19	CASSSQGSYEQYF	TGTGCCAGTAGTAGCCAGGGGTCCTACGAGCAGTACTTC
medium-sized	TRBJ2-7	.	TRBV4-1	CASSQDSSYEQYF	TGCGCCAGCAGCCAAGATTCGTCCTACGAGCAGTACTTC
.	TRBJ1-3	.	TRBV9	CASSVDPGFSGNTIYF	TGTGCCAGCAGCGTTGATCCAGGGTTCTCTGGAAACACCATATATTTT
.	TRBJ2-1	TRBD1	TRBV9	CASSVAGTGWNEQFF	TGTGCCAGCAGCGTAGCCGGGACAGGGTGGAATGAGCAGTTCTTC
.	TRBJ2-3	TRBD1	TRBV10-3	CAISGLQGAATDTQYF	TGTGCCATCAGTGGACTCCAGGGGGCCGCCACAGATACGCAGTATTTT
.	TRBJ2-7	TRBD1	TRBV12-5	CASGLSMDNRGALRQYF	TGTGCTAGTGGTTTGAGTATGGACAACAGGGGAGCCCTACGGCAGTACTTC
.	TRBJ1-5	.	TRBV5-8	CASSPLSNQPQHF	TGTGCCAGCAGCCCCCTGAGCAATCAGCCCCAGCATTTT
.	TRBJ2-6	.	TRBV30	CAHDRTRSGANVLTF	TGTGCTCATGACAGGACCCGCTCTGGGGCCAACGTCCTGACTTTC
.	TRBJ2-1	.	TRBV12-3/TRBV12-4	CASGGYNEQFF	TGTGCCAGTGGGGGGTACAATGAGCAGTTCTTC
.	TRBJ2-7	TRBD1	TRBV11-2	CASSLVTGEVNEQYF	TGTGCCAGCAGCTTAGTGACAGGGGAGGTTAACGAGCAGTACTTC
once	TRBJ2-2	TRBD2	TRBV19	CASSPSAGGLRELFF	TGTGCCAGTAGTCCTTCCGCGGGAGGGTTAAGGGAGCTGTTTTTT